These 20 T cell receptor beta chains came from one sample sequenced in a study of radiation and T cells in renal cell carcinoma. Stated time point: blood 4 weeks post-SBRT, at nephrectomy. Described treatment: 15 Gy SBRT to primary tumor, nephrectomy 4 weeks later. Assay: immunoSEQ multiplex PCR; the TCRdb copy retains only in-frame clones and omits some. The sample has around 140,000 clones; 80% to 90% are singletons. Sequencing used blood, obtained from a patient whose treatment included radiotherapy and nephrectomy. The receptors come from a woman aged 45 to 65 with renal cell carcinoma.

This sequence joins TRBV6-6 and TRBJ1-2; D perhaps matches TRBD1 (6 bases). V was cut by 2 bases and J by 1 base, with 11 bases left in between. CDR3 size: 15 residues. The germline CDR1 and CDR2 sequences are MNHNY and SVGAGI (reference sequence). CDR3 residues: CASSYTTGFNYGYTF. In DNA form, the CDR3 reads TGTGCCAGCAGTTACACGACAGGTTTTAACTATGGCTACACCTTC.

The chain couples TRBV6-5 to TRBJ1-3, with 8 bases matching TRBD1. With V trimmed by 5 bases and J by 3 bases, 3 bases remained unmatched. The CDR3 contains 14 residues. CDR1 and CDR2 (germline): MNHEY, SVGAGI. The CDR3 bases are TGTGCCAGCAGTGGACAGGGAAATGGAAACACCATATATTTT. It yields the protein CASSGQGNGNTIYF.

A remark on this clone: The sample contains more than one DNA sequence encoding this CDR3. The chain is built from TRBV7-8 and TRBJ1-5; D gene uncertain. CDR1 is SGHVS and CDR2 is FQNEAQ in the germline V gene. The CDR3 runs to 13 residues. V dropped 5 bases and J dropped 3 bases, with 8 bases sitting between them. The CDR3 coding sequence is TGTGCCAGCAGCCGAGGGAACAATCAGCCCCAGCATTTT. This translates into CASSRGNNQPQHF.

The chain carries TRBV10-3 and TRBJ2-7; perhaps TRBD2 as D (5 bases). The germline V gene has CDR1 ENHRY and CDR2 SYGVKD. The CDR3 length is 12 residues. V was trimmed by 11 bases and J by 0 bases, leaving 11 bases between them. CDR3 DNA: TGTGCCGTCGGAGGAGCCTCCTACGAGCAGTACTTC. Protein product: CAVGGASYEQYF.

The CDR3 DNA is TGTGCCAGCAGCTCCTCCCTGGACACCGACAATGAGCAGTTCTTC. It yields the protein CASSSSLDTDNEQFF. The V call is TRBV11-3, the J call TRBJ2-1; D is possibly TRBD1 (5 bases). The ends were cut back, 4 bases at V and 5 bases at J, with 15 bases in the middle. Germline CDR1 SGHNT, CDR2 YENEEA. The CDR3 loop spans 15 amino acids.

This clone was found a few times. This chain links TRBV7-2 with TRBJ1-1, with D perhaps matching TRBD1 (6 bases). Germline V CDR1 and CDR2: SGHTA, FQGNSA. Deletions cut 3 bases from V and 0 bases from J, with 8 bases between. This CDR3 contains 14 residues. The DNA of the CDR3 is TGTGCCAGCAGCTTGGGGGGGCTGAACACTGAAGCTTTCTTT. It specifies CASSLGGLNTEAFF.

The chain is built from TRBV15 and TRBJ2-7; 9 bases are shared with TRBD1. Germline V gene sequence: CDR1 LNHNV, CDR2 YYDKDF (reference sequence). The CDR3 contains 15 residues. V trimming: 5 bases; J trimming: 3 bases; junction bases outside the gene matches: 8. The CDR3 region has the DNA TGTGCCACCAGCCCCTGGGGACAGGGCTACTACGAGCAGTACTTC. Protein product: CATSPWGQGYYEQYF.

CDR3 DNA sequence: TGCGCCAGCAGCTTGCGAGGTACCGCAGAAGACACTGAAGCTTTCTTT. Translating it yields CASSLRGTAEDTEAFF. V is TRBV5-1 and J is TRBJ1-1, with D unclear. The CDR3 is 16 amino acids. V lost 1 base to trimming and J lost 3 bases, with 16 bases between them. The V gene's germline CDR1 is SGHRS and CDR2 YFSETQ. Combining the CDR3 with reference TRBV5-1 and TRBJ1-1 gives the whole variable domain KAGVTQTPRYLIKTRGQQVTLSCSPISGHRSVSWYQQTPGQGLQFLFEYFSETQRNKGNFPGRFSGRQFSNSRSEMNVSTLELGDSALYLCASSLRGTAEDTEAFFGQGTRLTVV.

This sequence joins TRBV5-4 and TRBJ2-1; a possible D gene is TRBD2 (5 bases). Looked up from germline, CDR1 is SGHNT and CDR2 is YYREEE (reference sequence). The CDR3 is 14 residues long. The V end lost 4 bases, the J end lost 7 bases, and 15 bases lay between the germline ends. The CDR3 is CASSPEASLNEQFF. DNA for the CDR3: TGTGCCAGCAGCCCGGAGGCTAGCCTGAATGAGCAGTTCTTC.

The chain is built from TRBV27 and TRBJ2-7; D gene unclear. The V end lost 3 bases, the J end lost 4 bases, and 25 bases lay between the germline ends. The CDR3 sequence is 18 residues long. In germline, CDR1 is MNHEY, CDR2 SMNVEV (reference sequence). CDR3 region: CASSFRNRATLGRYEQYF. The CDR3 DNA follows: TGTGCCAGCAGTTTTCGGAATCGGGCAACCCTGGGCCGGTACGAGCAGTACTTC.

The rearrangement links TRBV6-1 to TRBJ2-4; D gene uncertain. With 0 bases removed from V and 2 bases from J, the gap between germline ends came to 11 bases. The CDR3 runs 16 residues. CDR1 is MNHNS, CDR2 SASEGT, per germline. Here the CDR3 reads CASSEASRVSKNIQYF. DNA of the CDR3: TGTGCCAGCAGTGAAGCTTCAAGGGTGTCCAAAAACATTCAGTACTTC.

This clone was observed a handful of times. The J gene is TRBJ1-1, the V gene TRBV14; the D is unclear. Per germline, CDR1 SGHDN and CDR2 FVKESK. V shed 5 bases and J shed 1 base, with 8 bases lying between them. CDR3 length: 13 amino acids. The CDR3 loop is CASSSRRNTEAFF. The CDR3 DNA reads TGTGCCAGCAGCAGTAGGAGGAACACTGAAGCTTTCTTT.

The V gene is TRBV5-1, the J gene TRBJ2-2; 8 positions match TRBD1. Germline CDR1 and CDR2: SGHRS and YFSETQ. V lost 4 bases, J lost 4 bases, and 12 bases stayed unmatched. The CDR3 totals 17 residues. The CDR3 protein is CASSPGDRPGTTGELFF. The CDR3 DNA reads as TGCGCCAGCAGCCCGGGGGACAGGCCGGGGACCACCGGGGAGCTGTTTTTT.

This clone showed up just once. The chain has TRBV19 and TRBJ1-3; 7 bases match TRBD1. V shed 4 bases, J shed 0 bases, and the junction held 6 bases outside the gene matches. This CDR3 has 16 residues. The germline CDR1 and CDR2 sequences are LNHDA and SQIVND (reference sequence). The chain's CDR3 is CASSKSGGSSGNTIYF. The DNA for the CDR3 is TGTGCCAGTAGTAAATCAGGGGGAAGCTCTGGAAACACCATATATTTT.

The rearrangement links TRBV2 to TRBJ1-6; a possible D gene is TRBD1 (6 bases). From germline, CDR1 is SNHLY and CDR2 FYNNEI. The length of the CDR3 is 15 residues. V gave up 5 bases and J gave up 7 bases, with 15 bases separating them. CDR3 in DNA: TGTGCCAGCAGTCTCTCCATAACAGGGAATTCACCCCTCCACTTT. Its translation is CASSLSITGNSPLHF.

The chain is built from TRBV7-6 and TRBJ1-2; D is undetermined. Germline V gene sequence: CDR1 SGHVS, CDR2 FNYEAQ. With 1 base removed from V and 3 bases from J, the gap between germline ends came to 15 bases. The CDR3 runs 16 residues. In DNA form, the CDR3 reads TGTGCCAGCAGCTTAGGGCCGACCTTGCCCGACTATGGCTACACCTTC. Translated, it gives CASSLGPTLPDYGYTF.

The CDR3 DNA sequence: TGTGCCAGCAGCTCCGGGAGTCAACCCTACGAGCAGTACTTC. Its translation: CASSSGSQPYEQYF. The genes are TRBV11-2 and TRBJ2-7; D may be TRBD2 (6 bases). V lost 4 bases and J 2 bases, leaving 12 bases between the germline ends. The CDR3 has 14 amino acids. Germline CDR1 SGHAT, CDR2 FQNNGV.

The J gene is TRBJ2-7, the V gene TRBV6-5; TRBD2 agrees at 8 bases. CDR1 MNHEY and CDR2 SVGAGI come from the germline V gene. V was clipped by 3 bases and J by 0 bases; unmatched bases: 7. The CDR3 contains 16 residues. This CDR3 reads CASSYGAGGNSYEQYF. Written as DNA, the CDR3 is TGTGCCAGCAGTTATGGGGCGGGAGGCAACTCCTACGAGCAGTACTTC.

This clone is a singleton in its sample. The V gene is TRBV28, the J gene TRBJ2-7; TRBD1 matches at 7 bases. The CDR3 runs to 14 residues. Germline CDR1 MDHEN, CDR2 SYDVKM. The V and J ends lost 8 bases and 0 bases, in that order; junction bases with no gene match: 7. The CDR3 DNA sequence: TGTGCCAGCCGCGACAGGGAGAACTCCTACGAGCAGTACTTC. This translates into CASRDRENSYEQYF.

The J gene is TRBJ1-2, the V gene TRBV7-9; TRBD1 might be the D (6 bases). The V gene's germline CDR1 is SEHNR and CDR2 FQNEAQ (reference sequence). The CDR3 loop spans 13 amino acids. Trimming pared 1 base from V and 4 bases from J, leaving 7 bases between. CDR3 residues: CASSLGGAYGYTF. DNA for the CDR3: TGTGCCAGCAGCTTAGGGGGGGCCTATGGCTACACCTTC.